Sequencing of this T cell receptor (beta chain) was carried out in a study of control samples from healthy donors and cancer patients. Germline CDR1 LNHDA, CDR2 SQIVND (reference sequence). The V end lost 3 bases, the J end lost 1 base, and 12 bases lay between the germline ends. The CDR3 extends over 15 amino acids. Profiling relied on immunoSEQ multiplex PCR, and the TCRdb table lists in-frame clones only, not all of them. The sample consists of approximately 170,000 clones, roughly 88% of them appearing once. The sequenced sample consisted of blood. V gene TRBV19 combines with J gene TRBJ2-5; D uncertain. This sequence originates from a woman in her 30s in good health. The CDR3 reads CASSMLSRSQETQYF. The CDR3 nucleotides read TGTGCCAGTAGTATGCTGTCTCGGTCCCAAGAGACCCAGTACTTC. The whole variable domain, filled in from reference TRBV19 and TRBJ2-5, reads DGGITQSPKYLFRKEGQNVTLSCEQNLNHDAMYWYRQDPGQGLRLIYYSQIVNDFQKGDIAEGYSVSREKKESFPLTVTSAQKNPTAFYLCASSMLSRSQETQYFGPGTRLLVL.